These 20 T cell receptor beta chains were sequenced from one sample in a study of cytomegalovirus exposure and HLA in healthy donors. Repertoires were generated with immunoSEQ multiplex PCR, while TCRdb's copy carries only in-frame clones and drops some. The data show more than 300,000 clones, around 86% seen once. Sequenced sample: PBMCs. All receptors derive from a woman between 18 and 29 years old in good health and CMV-seronegative.

The V call is TRBV27, the J call TRBJ2-1; 9 bases fit TRBD1. CDR1 and CDR2 (germline): MNHEY, SMNVEV (reference sequence). J lost 7 bases, V lost 4 bases, and 17 bases had no gene match. CDR3 length: 18 residues. The CDR3, as DNA: TGTGCCAGCAGTTCACCGAACCCCGGGACAGGGAATTTAAATGAGCAGTTCTTC. Its protein product is CASSSPNPGTGNLNEQFF.

The chain is built from TRBV27 and TRBJ2-1, with D maybe TRBD1 (6 bases). Germline assignment: CDR1 MNHEY and CDR2 SMNVEV (reference sequence). Between the trimmed V and J ends, which lost 6 bases and 6 bases, there was a span of 12 bases. The CDR3 runs to 13 residues. CDR3 in DNA: TGTGCCAGCAGCCGGACAGCCGTCAATGAGCAGTTCTTC. Its protein is CASSRTAVNEQFF.

The V call is TRBV29-1, the J call TRBJ1-1, with TRBD1 matching over 8 bases. Germline V CDR1 and CDR2: SQVTM, ANQGSEA. CDR3 length: 11 amino acids. The trim removed 7 bases at V and 3 bases at J, leaving 1 base unmatched. The CDR3: CSGQGYTEAFF. CDR3 nucleotide sequence: TGCAGCGGACAGGGGTACACTGAAGCTTTCTTT.

V is TRBV19 and J is TRBJ1-1; the D is unclear. Germline-derived CDR1 and CDR2 are LNHDA and SQIVND (reference sequence). The CDR3 is 14 residues long. The V end was cut by 3 bases, the J end by 6 bases, with 14 bases between. The CDR3 is CASSMRSGSPEAFF. The CDR3 DNA sequence: TGTGCCAGTAGTATGAGGTCCGGCAGCCCTGAAGCTTTCTTT.

The chain links TRBV4-2 to TRBJ1-5; 9 bases match TRBD1. Per the germline V gene, CDR1 is LGHNA and CDR2 is YNFKEQ. The length of the CDR3 is 16 residues. The ends lost 0 bases at V and 8 bases at J; junction bases unmatched: 8. CDR3 DNA sequence: TGTGCCAGCAGCCAAGATAACAGGGGGCGCGTTAAGCCCCAGCATTTT. Translated, it gives CASSQDNRGRVKPQHF.

V gene TRBV11-1 combines with J gene TRBJ2-7; 8 nucleotides align to TRBD1. V lost 5 bases and J lost 0; bases outside the gene matches: 6. The CDR3 is made up of 15 amino acids. Germline assignment: CDR1 SGHAT and CDR2 FQDESV (reference sequence). CDR3 DNA sequence: TGTGCCAGCAGCCCGGACAGGGTGACCTCCTACGAGCAGTACTTC. Its translation is CASSPDRVTSYEQYF. The full variable domain, completed using reference TRBV11-1 and TRBJ2-7, is EAEVAQSPRYKITEKSQAVAFWCDPISGHATLYWYRQILGQGPELLVQFQDESVVDDSQLPKDRFSAERLKGVDSTLKIQPAELGDSAMYLCASSPDRVTSYEQYFGPGTRLTVT.

The rearrangement joins TRBV18 to TRBJ2-1; unclear D gene. The V end lost 6 bases, the J end lost 8 bases, and 14 bases lay between the germline ends. This CDR3 contains 13 residues. Germline CDR1 is KGHSH and CDR2 is LQKENI. The DNA of the CDR3 is TGTGCCAGCTCCCTCCCTTCGGCGGATGAGCAGTTCTTC. Its translation is CASSLPSADEQFF.

The CDR3 nucleotides read TGTGCCAGCATCTCCAGGGTGAACACTGAAGCTTTCTTT. Encoded protein: CASISRVNTEAFF. The chain couples TRBV2 to TRBJ1-1; maybe TRBD1 (5 bases). This CDR3 spans 13 amino acids. The V end lost 7 bases, the J end lost 0 bases, and 9 bases lay between the germline ends. Germline loops: CDR1 SNHLY, CDR2 FYNNEI.

The chain uses TRBV5-4 and TRBJ2-7; 7 nucleotides align to TRBD1. Germline values: CDR1 SGHNT, CDR2 YYREEE (reference sequence). Trimming removed 6 bases from V and 0 bases from J; junction bases left unmatched: 15. This CDR3 region has 17 residues. The CDR3 DNA follows: TGTGCCAGCACCGAGGGTATACAGGGGACCAGCTCCTACGAGCAGTACTTC. It codes for CASTEGIQGTSSYEQYF.

The chain employs TRBV7-9 and TRBJ2-5; TRBD2 aligns across 13 bases. This CDR3 spans 18 amino acids. The ends lost 5 bases at V and 5 bases at J; junction bases unmatched: 14. CDR1 is SEHNR, CDR2 FQNEAQ, per germline (reference sequence). CDR3 protein: CASSRLWTSGGPGETQYF. CDR3 sequence (DNA): TGTGCCAGCAGCCGACTGTGGACTAGCGGGGGCCCGGGGGAGACCCAGTACTTC. The complete variable domain, with remaining parts taken from reference TRBV7-9 and TRBJ2-5, reads DTGVSQNPRHKITKRGQNVTFRCDPISEHNRLYWYRQTLGQGPEFLTYFQNEAQLEKSRLLSDRFSAERPKGSFSTLEIQRTEQGDSAMYLCASSRLWTSGGPGETQYFGPGTRLLVL.

This sequence joins TRBV4-2 and TRBJ1-2, with 7 bases that match TRBD1. The germline gives CDR1 LGHNA, CDR2 YNFKEQ. The CDR3 contains 14 residues. The V gene end was trimmed by 0 bases and the J gene end by 3 bases; junction bases not matched to a gene: 1. The chain's CDR3 is CASSQDGTDYGYTF. As DNA, the CDR3 is TGTGCCAGCAGCCAAGACGGGACAGACTATGGCTACACCTTC.

J is TRBJ1-2 and V is TRBV5-1; TRBD1 might be the D (5 bases). The CDR3 totals 16 residues. V lost 1 base to trimming and J lost 4 bases, with 17 bases between them. Germline CDR1 is SGHRS and CDR2 is YFSETQ. Here the CDR3 reads CASSLSGGRLVYGYTF. CDR3 DNA sequence: TGCGCCAGCAGCTTGAGCGGGGGGAGACTCGTCTATGGCTACACCTTC.

The chain combines TRBV27 with TRBJ2-2; 9 bases align to TRBD1. Germline V gene sequence: CDR1 MNHEY, CDR2 SMNVEV (reference sequence). The CDR3 runs 16 residues. With 3 bases clipped from V and 7 bases from J, the junction kept 9 bases outside the gene matches. CDR3 residues: CASSFPGTGTIGELFF. The CDR3 nucleotides read TGTGCCAGCAGTTTCCCCGGGACAGGGACGATCGGGGAGCTGTTTTTT.

This clone was seen a few times. The chain uses TRBV6-5 and TRBJ1-6, with D tentatively TRBD1 (6 bases). The CDR3 is 14 residues long. Trimming stripped 6 bases from V and 7 bases from J, with 13 bases between. Looked up from germline, CDR1 is MNHEY and CDR2 is SVGAGI. CDR3 region: CASRDHRENSPLHF. DNA for the CDR3: TGTGCCAGCAGGGATCACAGGGAAAATTCACCCCTCCACTTT.

The J gene is TRBJ1-5, the V gene TRBV6-1; D is perhaps TRBD1 (5 bases). Germline CDR1 and CDR2: MNHNS and SASEGT. The V gene lost 0 bases and the J gene lost 2 bases, with 8 bases spanning the gap. The CDR3 sequence is 15 residues long. The CDR3 is CASSEAGGGNQPQHF. For the CDR3, the DNA is TGTGCCAGCAGTGAAGCGGGGGGAGGCAATCAGCCCCAGCATTTT.

The chain recombines TRBV21-1 with TRBJ1-1; TRBD1, the table's D call, was not compared with the DNA. TRBV21-1 is a recognized pseudogene. There are 16 residues in the CDR3. CDR3 sequence (DNA): TGTGCCAGTCTTATCCCGAGGCAGGGGGCGGTGGCTGAAGCTTTCTTT. This translates into CASLIPRQGAVAEAFF.

This rearrangement joins TRBV6-1 to TRBJ2-7, with 7 bases matching TRBD2. The V and J ends lost 3 bases and 4 bases, in that order; junction bases with no gene match: 3. The CDR3 length is 13 residues. Per the germline V gene, CDR1 is MNHNS and CDR2 is SASEGT. Here the CDR3 DNA reads TGTGCCAGCAGTGACGGGGGGATGTACGAGCAGTACTTC. Its protein is CASSDGGMYEQYF.

The chain combines TRBV2 with TRBJ1-1; D is perhaps TRBD1 (6 bases). Germline lookup yields CDR1 SNHLY and CDR2 FYNNEI. Trimming took off 3 bases at V and 1 base at J, with 12 bases between the two ends. The CDR3 spans 15 residues. The CDR3 DNA reads as TGTGCCAGCAGTGACCCGGGACACTCGAACACTGAAGCTTTCTTT. Amino acids: CASSDPGHSNTEAFF.

This chain uses TRBV9 with TRBJ2-1; 16 positions agree with TRBD2. Per germline, CDR1 SGDLS and CDR2 YYNGEE. V lost 3 bases and J lost 7; bases outside the gene matches: 1. This CDR3 has 15 amino acids. The CDR3 DNA reads TGTGCCAGCAGCGAGGGACTAGCGGGAGGGAATGAGCAGTTCTTC. This sequence encodes CASSEGLAGGNEQFF. The variable domain in full, with the rest retrieved from reference TRBV9 and TRBJ2-1, is DSGVTQTPKHLITATGQRVTLRCSPRSGDLSVYWYQQSLDQGLQFLIQYYNGEERAKGNILERFSAQQFPDLHSELNLSSLELGDSALYFCASSEGLAGGNEQFFGPGTRLTVL.

The genes are TRBV7-6 and TRBJ2-7; tentative D call: TRBD2 (7 bases). The germline V and J ends were trimmed by 2 bases and 3 bases, with 23 bases remaining between them. Germline V gene sequence: CDR1 SGHVS, CDR2 FNYEAQ. The CDR3 is made up of 18 amino acids. The CDR3 DNA reads as TGTGCCAGCAGCTTACGGGACTTCTTAGTCGGGGGGCTCTACGAGCAGTACTTC. Its translation: CASSLRDFLVGGLYEQYF.